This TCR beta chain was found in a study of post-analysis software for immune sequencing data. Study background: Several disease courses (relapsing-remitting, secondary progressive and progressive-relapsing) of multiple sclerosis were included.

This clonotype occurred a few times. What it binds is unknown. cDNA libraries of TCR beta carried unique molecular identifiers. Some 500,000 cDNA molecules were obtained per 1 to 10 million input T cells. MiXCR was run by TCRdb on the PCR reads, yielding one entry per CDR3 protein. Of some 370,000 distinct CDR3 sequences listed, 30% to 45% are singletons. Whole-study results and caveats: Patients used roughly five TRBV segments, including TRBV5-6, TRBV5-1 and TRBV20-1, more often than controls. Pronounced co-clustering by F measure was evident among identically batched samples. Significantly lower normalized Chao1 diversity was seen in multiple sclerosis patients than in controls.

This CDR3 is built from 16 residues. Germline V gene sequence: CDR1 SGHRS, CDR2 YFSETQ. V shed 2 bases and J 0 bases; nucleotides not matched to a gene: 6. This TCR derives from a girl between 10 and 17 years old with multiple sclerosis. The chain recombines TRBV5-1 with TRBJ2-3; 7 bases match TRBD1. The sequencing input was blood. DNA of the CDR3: TGCGCCAGCAGCTTTGGGGACAGATCTAGCACAGATACGCAGTATTTT. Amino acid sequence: CASSFGDRSSTDTQYF.